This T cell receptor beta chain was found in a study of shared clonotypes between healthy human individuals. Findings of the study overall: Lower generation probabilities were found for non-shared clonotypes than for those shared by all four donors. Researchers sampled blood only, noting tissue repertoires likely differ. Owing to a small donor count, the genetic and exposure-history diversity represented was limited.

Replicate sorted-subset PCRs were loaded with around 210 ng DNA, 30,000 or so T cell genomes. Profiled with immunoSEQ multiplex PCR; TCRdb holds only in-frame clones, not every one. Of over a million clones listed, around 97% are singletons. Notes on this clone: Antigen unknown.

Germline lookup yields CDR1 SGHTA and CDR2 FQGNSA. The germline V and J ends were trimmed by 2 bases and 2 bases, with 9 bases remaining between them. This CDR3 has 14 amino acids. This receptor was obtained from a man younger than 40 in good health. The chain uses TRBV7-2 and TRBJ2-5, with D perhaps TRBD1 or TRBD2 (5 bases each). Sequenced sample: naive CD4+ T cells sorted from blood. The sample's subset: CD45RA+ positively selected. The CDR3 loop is CASSLWDGQETQYF. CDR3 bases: TGTGCCAGCAGCTTATGGGACGGTCAAGAGACCCAGTACTTC.